This TCR beta chain was sequenced in a study of sequential checkpoint blockade in melanoma. Study background: After both sequences, patients received maintenance nivolumab. TCRbeta immunosequencing was performed on DNA from roughly 91 pretreatment melanoma tumor samples. Twenty-two patients had matched tumor biopsies before treatment and at week 13 after nivolumab or ipilimumab alone.

Whole-study findings and limits: T-cell fraction and clonality followed PD-L1 and CD8+ counts, not mutational load.

The treatment was: randomized to nivolumab then ipilimumab (arm A) or the reverse (arm B). This clone was observed a few times. The target antigen is unknown. The CDR3 is 13 residues long. V was trimmed by 6 bases and J by 7 bases, leaving 12 bases between them. Clones were read by immunoSEQ multiplex PCR, and TCRdb kept only the in-frame ones, dropping some. The sample yields 7,000 to 9,500 clones, around 22% seen once. This TCR derives from a human donor with melanoma. The V and J genes are TRBV23-1 and TRBJ2-2; D remains unclear. TRBV23-1 is assigned to the ORF class and has an uncertain function. The sequenced sample was tumor tissue (inferred from file names), obtained from a patient given nivolumab and ipilimumab in sequence. The CDR3 DNA reads TGCGCCAGCAGCTTAGGTTACGTCGGGGAGCTGTTTTTT. Translation: CASSLGYVGELFF.